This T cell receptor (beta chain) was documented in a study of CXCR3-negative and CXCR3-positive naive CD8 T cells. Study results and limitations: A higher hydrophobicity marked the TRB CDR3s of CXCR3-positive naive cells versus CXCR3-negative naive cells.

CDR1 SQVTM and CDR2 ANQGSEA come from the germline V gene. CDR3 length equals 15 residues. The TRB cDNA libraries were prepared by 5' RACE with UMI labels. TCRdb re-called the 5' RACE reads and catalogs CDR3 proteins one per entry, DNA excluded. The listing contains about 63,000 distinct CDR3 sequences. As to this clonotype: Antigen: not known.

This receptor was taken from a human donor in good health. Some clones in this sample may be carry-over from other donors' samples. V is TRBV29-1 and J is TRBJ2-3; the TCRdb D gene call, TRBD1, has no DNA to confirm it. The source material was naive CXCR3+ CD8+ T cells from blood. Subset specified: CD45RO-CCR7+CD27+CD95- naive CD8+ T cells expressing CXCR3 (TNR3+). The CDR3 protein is CSVGDRPAGTDTQYF.